The following is a T cell receptor beta chain sequence with its context. No antigen is known for it. The protocol was immunoSEQ multiplex PCR, while the TCRdb copy is restricted to in-frame clones and leaves out a portion. The profile shows some 46,000 clones, 82% of them singletons. The data stem from a study of radiation and T cells in renal cell carcinoma. Time point of the sample: blood 4 weeks post-SBRT, at nephrectomy. Treatment: 15 Gy SBRT to primary tumor, nephrectomy 4 weeks later. General study points: Top tumor clonotypes rose in blood 2 weeks post-radiation, then contracted.

This CDR3 has 15 residues. The V gene's germline CDR1 is LNHNV and CDR2 YYDKDF (reference sequence). V lost 0 bases and J lost 0, with 6 bases in between. The V call is TRBV15, the J call TRBJ1-5; D is undetermined. This TCR came from a woman in her seventies with renal cell carcinoma. The sample in question was blood, obtained from a patient whose treatment included radiotherapy and nephrectomy. This chain's CDR3 is CATSRDGYSNQPQHF. In DNA form, the CDR3 reads TGTGCCACCAGCAGAGATGGGTATAGCAATCAGCCCCAGCATTTT.